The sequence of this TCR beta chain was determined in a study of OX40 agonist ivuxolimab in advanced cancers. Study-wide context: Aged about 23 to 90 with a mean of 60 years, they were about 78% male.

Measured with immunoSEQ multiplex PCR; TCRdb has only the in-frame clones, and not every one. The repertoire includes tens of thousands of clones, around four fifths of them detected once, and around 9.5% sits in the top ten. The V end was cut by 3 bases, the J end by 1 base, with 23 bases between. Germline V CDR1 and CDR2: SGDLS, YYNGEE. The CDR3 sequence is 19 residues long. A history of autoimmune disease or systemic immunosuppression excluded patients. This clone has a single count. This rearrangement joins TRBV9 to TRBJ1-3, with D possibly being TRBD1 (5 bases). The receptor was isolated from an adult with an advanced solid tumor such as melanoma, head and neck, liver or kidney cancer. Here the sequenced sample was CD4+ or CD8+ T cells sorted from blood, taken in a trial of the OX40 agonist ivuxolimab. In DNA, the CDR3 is TGTGCCAGCAGCGCCGCAGGGAGGCAGGACCAAAGGTCTGGAAACACCATATATTTT. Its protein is CASSAAGRQDQRSGNTIYF.